A single sample is the source of the 27 T cell receptor beta chains below, sequenced in a study of regulatory T cells in long-lasting Graves disease. Sequencing libraries for TCR beta were prepared with iRepertoire HTBI primers and Arm-PCR of CDR3 regions. TCRdb re-analysed the multiplex PCR reads in MiXCR, keeping a single row per CDR3 protein. The table includes 300,000 to 400,000 distinct CDR3 sequences, around 17% detected once. Time point specified: newly diagnosed GD, antithyroid drugs for less than 3 months. The TCR library was made from RNA extracted from PBMCs. These data were also filed under a second study, of T cells in Graves' hyperthyroidism and ophthalmopathy.

The specimen was peripheral blood mononuclear cells (PBMCs), collected at new diagnosis, from a patient treated with antithyroid drugs. The receptors originated from a middle-aged man with Graves disease.

This clonotype has more than one count but fewer than ten. The rearrangement links TRBV5-4 to TRBJ2-5; D not certain. This CDR3 region has 16 residues. V was trimmed by 5 bases and J by 5 bases, leaving 22 bases between them. Germline lookup yields CDR1 SGHNT and CDR2 YYREEE (reference sequence). The CDR3 sequence: CASRRSAEQSFETQYF. The CDR3 region has the DNA TGTGCCAGCAGACGCTCGGCGGAGCAGTCCTTTGAGACCCAGTACTTC.

The chain is built from TRBV24-1 and TRBJ1-1; D gene ambiguous. The CDR3 has 12 residues. Trimming pared 3 bases from V and 7 bases from J, leaving 8 bases between. Germline CDR1 and CDR2: KGHDR and SFDVKD. The DNA for the CDR3 is TGTGCCACCAGTGATCTGGGGTTTGAAGCTTTCTTT. It is translated as CATSDLGFEAFF.

This clonotype has at least ten counts. The chain joins TRBV18 to TRBJ2-7, with TRBD2 identical over 8 bases. V shed 1 base, J shed 5 bases, and the junction held 7 bases outside the gene matches. The CDR3 contains 15 residues. Germline CDR1 is KGHSH and CDR2 is LQKENI. This CDR3 is CASSPLTGGGNEQYF. CDR3 nucleotide sequence: TGTGCCAGCTCACCACTCACCGGGGGGGGGAACGAGCAGTACTTC.

This clonotype was found many times. The chain recombines TRBV3-1 with TRBJ1-4; perhaps TRBD1 as D (5 bases). Trimming took off 4 bases at V and 3 bases at J, with 12 bases between the two ends. Germline loops: CDR1 LGHDT, CDR2 YNNKEL (reference sequence). The CDR3 has 15 residues. The CDR3 loop reads CASSPSGSANEKLFF. The CDR3 DNA follows: TGTGCCAGCAGCCCTTCAGGGAGCGCTAATGAAAAACTGTTTTTT.

This clonotype was seen repeatedly, ten times or more. The V and J genes are TRBV10-3 and TRBJ1-5; D is possibly TRBD1 (6 bases). The CDR3 has 16 amino acids. Looked up from germline, CDR1 is ENHRY and CDR2 is SYGVKD. Deletions cut 4 bases from V and 3 bases from J, with 16 bases between. The CDR3 spells CAISGGAGGNNQPQHF. For the CDR3, the DNA is TGTGCCATCAGTGGGGGTGCGGGGGGCAACAATCAGCCCCAGCATTTT.

This clonotype was counted many times. The genes are TRBV9 and TRBJ1-3; possible D gene TRBD1, 5 bases. CDR1 is SGDLS, CDR2 YYNGEE, per germline. This CDR3 region has 17 residues. V shed 0 bases and J shed 1 base, with 14 bases lying between them. CDR3 loop: CASSVGGRGRSGNTIYF. Written as DNA, the CDR3 is TGTGCCAGCAGCGTAGGAGGTCGGGGGAGGTCTGGAAACACCATATATTTT.

There are many counts of this clonotype. V is TRBV20-1 and J is TRBJ2-5; D is tentatively TRBD1 or TRBD2 (5 bases each). CDR3 size: 14 residues. V dropped 6 bases and J dropped 5 bases, with 19 bases sitting between them. Per the germline V gene, CDR1 is DFQATT and CDR2 is SNEGSKA (reference sequence). This CDR3 reads CSAAADGTRETQYF. The DNA for the CDR3 is TGCAGTGCCGCCGCAGACGGGACCCGGGAGACCCAGTACTTC.

This clonotype was recorded at least ten times. V is TRBV5-1 and J is TRBJ2-3, with 9 bases matching TRBD1. V lost 0 bases, J lost 1 base, and 3 bases stayed unmatched. The germline V gene has CDR1 SGHRS and CDR2 YFSETQ. The CDR3 consists of 16 residues. CDR3 residues: CASSLGTGDRTDTQYF. The CDR3 DNA follows: TGCGCCAGCAGCTTGGGGACAGGGGATCGCACAGATACGCAGTATTTT. The variable domain in full, with the rest retrieved from reference TRBV5-1 and TRBJ2-3, is KAGVTQTPRYLIKTRGQQVTLSCSPISGHRSVSWYQQTPGQGLQFLFEYFSETQRNKGNFPGRFSGRQFSNSRSEMNVSTLELGDSALYLCASSLGTGDRTDTQYFGPGTRLTVL.

A few counts support this clonotype. The V gene is TRBV5-1, the J gene TRBJ2-5, with 7 bases identical to TRBD1. Trimming took 3 bases from V and 2 from J; bases not matched to a gene: 16. Germline loops: CDR1 SGHRS, CDR2 YFSETQ. The CDR3 has 18 residues. The CDR3 bases are TGCGCCAGCAGCTCCCGTAAACAGGGGACCGCTCGACAAGAGACCCAGTACTTC. This encodes CASSSRKQGTARQETQYF. The variable domain in full, with the rest retrieved from reference TRBV5-1 and TRBJ2-5, is KAGVTQTPRYLIKTRGQQVTLSCSPISGHRSVSWYQQTPGQGLQFLFEYFSETQRNKGNFPGRFSGRQFSNSRSEMNVSTLELGDSALYLCASSSRKQGTARQETQYFGPGTRLLVL.

This clonotype was seen repeatedly, ten times or more. The chain joins TRBV9 to TRBJ1-1; TRBD1 aligns across 7 bases. CDR3 length equals 15 residues. Looked up from germline, CDR1 is SGDLS and CDR2 is YYNGEE. The V segment lost 0 bases and the J segment 3 bases; nucleotides outside the gene matches: 5. CDR3 nucleotides: TGTGCCAGCAGCGTAGCAGACAGGGTTGACACTGAAGCTTTCTTT. It yields the protein CASSVADRVDTEAFF.

V is TRBV29-1 and J is TRBJ1-1; D is uncertain. Per germline, CDR1 SQVTM and CDR2 ANQGSEA. V shed 7 bases and J shed 1 base, with 19 bases lying between them. CDR3 length equals 15 residues. CDR3 nucleotide sequence: TGCAGCGCCGATAGGAGGTGGGGAACGAACACTGAAGCTTTCTTT. Its translation: CSADRRWGTNTEAFF.

This clonotype was counted ten times or more. The chain combines TRBV28 with TRBJ1-5, with a weak D call TRBD1 (5 bases). CDR3 size: 15 residues. Germline V lookup: CDR1 MDHEN, CDR2 SYDVKM. The V and J ends lost 6 bases and 5 bases respectively, with 17 bases between them. Written as DNA, the CDR3 is TGTGCCAGCAGCCGACCTTGGGGGATCGATCAGCCCCAGCATTTT. This encodes CASSRPWGIDQPQHF.

About this clonotype: One base separates it from a far larger clone, so it is likely a read error. This chain links TRBV7-8 with TRBJ2-5; 9 nucleotides agree with TRBD2. This CDR3 comprises 17 residues. The germline CDR1 and CDR2 sequences are SGHVS and FQNEAQ. In DNA, the CDR3 is TGTGCCGGCAGTTTGGTTGGGGCTAGCGGGGCCCTAGAGACCCAGTACTTC. Residues: CAGSLVGASGALETQYF.

On this clonotype itself: Possible read error: a much larger clone is one base away. The V call is TRBV11-3, the J call TRBJ2-3; 10 bases are shared with TRBD1. The DNA matches TRBJ1-5 better at its end, which makes the J call doubtful. There are 16 residues in the CDR3. Germline CDR1 is SGHNT and CDR2 is YENEEA. In DNA form, the CDR3 reads TGTGCCAGCAGCCAACGACCGGGACAGGGGTCAGATACGCAGCATTTT. Its translation: CASSQRPGQGSDTQHF.

This clonotype has only a few counts. V and J are TRBV20-1 and TRBJ2-2, with 7 bases fitting TRBD2. CDR3 length: 17 residues. The germline V gene has CDR1 DFQATT and CDR2 SNEGSKA (reference sequence). The V and J ends lost 0 bases and 4 bases, in that order; junction bases with no gene match: 11. The CDR3 region has the DNA TGCAGTGCTAGAGATCCCCGGACTAGTTCGAGCACCGGGGAGCTGTTTTTT. This encodes CSARDPRTSSSTGELFF.

This clonotype was observed many times. The chain is built from TRBV5-1 and TRBJ2-2; D call uncertain. Germline CDR1 and CDR2: SGHRS and YFSETQ. The CDR3 is 14 amino acids. Trimming took off 6 bases at V and 4 bases at J, with 13 bases between the two ends. CDR3 amino acids: CASNELLSTGELFF. CDR3 in DNA: TGCGCCAGCAATGAGCTACTTTCCACCGGGGAGCTGTTTTTT.

Regarding this clonotype: This may be a read error, as it is one base from a much larger clone. The rearrangement uses TRBV27 and TRBJ2-3, with a weak D call TRBD1 (6 bases). CDR1 and CDR2 from the germline V gene are MNHEY and SMNVEV (reference sequence). V dropped 5 bases and J dropped 1 base, with 16 bases sitting between them. CDR3 length equals 16 residues. The CDR3 nucleotides read TGTGCCAGCAGTGATTTGGCAGGGGAAGGCACAGATACGCAGTATTTT. Amino acid sequence: CASSDLAGEGTDTQYF.

V and J are TRBV3-1 and TRBJ1-6; no definite D call. CDR1 is LGHDT and CDR2 is YNNKEL in the germline V gene (reference sequence). The CDR3 covers 12 residues. Trimming took 0 bases from V and 10 from J, leaving 4 bases between them. CDR3 protein: CASSQDQSPLHF. For the CDR3, the DNA is TGTGCCAGCAGCCAAGACCAGTCACCCCTCCACTTT.

This clonotype was recorded many times. The J gene is TRBJ2-7, the V gene TRBV6-4; 11 nucleotides align to TRBD1. Trimming removed 11 bases from V and 3 bases from J; junction bases left unmatched: 9. The V gene's germline CDR1 is MRHNA and CDR2 SNTAGT. CDR3 length: 14 amino acids. The DNA of the CDR3 is TGTGCCGGGAGAGGGACAGGGGGTCTCTACGAGCAGTACTTC. Translating it yields CAGRGTGGLYEQYF.

This clonotype came up many times. The chain links TRBV2 to TRBJ2-4; no firm D call. The germline V and J ends were trimmed by 6 bases and 0 bases, with 6 bases remaining between them. Germline V CDR1 and CDR2: SNHLY, FYNNEI. The CDR3 totals 13 residues. In DNA, the CDR3 is TGTGCCAGCAGGAGCATAGCCAAAAACATTCAGTACTTC. This translates into CASRSIAKNIQYF.

This clonotype was seen a few times. V gene TRBV20-1 combines with J gene TRBJ2-3; no definite D call. V was cut by 0 bases and J by 5 bases, with 9 bases left in between. CDR1 and CDR2 from the germline V gene are DFQATT and SNEGSKA (reference sequence). The CDR3 totals 13 residues. CDR3 nucleotide sequence: TGCAGTGCTAGAGAATGGTTTAGAGATACGCAGTATTTT. Residues: CSAREWFRDTQYF.

The chain carries TRBV4-1 and TRBJ2-2; D is perhaps TRBD1 or TRBD2 (6 bases each). This CDR3 is 18 amino acids long. Trimming shortened V by 1 base and J by 3 bases, and 18 bases separated the two germline ends. Germline CDR1 and CDR2: MGHRA and YSYEKL. The DNA for the CDR3 is TGCGCCAGCAGCCAAGCCGGGACCCGAGGGGGGTACACCGGGGAGCTGTTTTTT. Its protein is CASSQAGTRGGYTGELFF.

The sample holds many counts of this clonotype. This sequence joins TRBV2 and TRBJ2-2; no clear D gene. Germline CDR1 and CDR2: SNHLY and FYNNEI. This CDR3 is 13 amino acids long. V was trimmed by 2 bases and J by 4 bases, leaving 5 bases between them. The CDR3 coding sequence is TGTGCCAGCAGTGAACAAGCCACCGGGGAGCTGTTTTTT. Protein: CASSEQATGELFF.

In its sample, this clonotype was seen many times. V gene TRBV2 combines with J gene TRBJ1-3, with D maybe TRBD1 (6 bases). V lost 1 base, J lost 4 bases, and 11 bases lay in between. Germline V lookup: CDR1 SNHLY, CDR2 FYNNEI. The CDR3 is 15 amino acids. The CDR3 region is CASSEEQGPGNTIYF. The CDR3 nucleotides are TGTGCCAGCAGTGAAGAACAGGGTCCCGGAAACACCATATATTTT.

A note on this clonotype: A read error may explain this, as a much larger clone is one base away. The chain recombines TRBV7-2 with TRBJ1-3, with no clear D. CDR1 SGHTA and CDR2 FQGNSA come from the germline V gene. This CDR3 contains 14 residues. CDR3 DNA sequence: TGTGTCAGCAGCCGCGGGAGCTCTGGAAACACCATATATTTT. This sequence encodes CVSSRGSSGNTIYF.

This clonotype was seen more than once but under ten times. J is TRBJ1-5 and V is TRBV3-1; D may be TRBD1 (5 bases). Germline loops: CDR1 LGHDT, CDR2 YNNKEL (reference sequence). The ends were cut back, 5 bases at V and 3 bases at J, with 14 bases in the middle. The CDR3 length is 15 residues. CDR3 protein: CASSSGPYTNQPQHF. The CDR3 bases are TGTGCCAGCAGCTCGGGACCTTATACCAATCAGCCCCAGCATTTT.

This clonotype occurred many times. This chain links TRBV28 with TRBJ2-3; 9 bases map to TRBD2. The V and J ends lost 5 bases and 3 bases, in that order; junction bases with no gene match: 6. This CDR3 is built from 15 residues. Germline values: CDR1 MDHEN, CDR2 SYDVKM. The CDR3 bases are TGTGCCAGCAGTCCGCAGCGGGGGGCGACAGATACGCAGTATTTT. Its translation is CASSPQRGATDTQYF.